One sample yielded the 6 T cell receptor beta chains listed below, sequenced in a study of control samples from healthy donors and cancer patients. Measured with immunoSEQ multiplex PCR; TCRdb has only the in-frame clones, and not every one. Of about 110,000 clones listed, approximately 82% are singletons. Sequencing input: blood. Receptors originate from a man aged 18 to 29 in good health.

The chain carries TRBV27 and TRBJ1-1, with 7 bases fitting TRBD1. Germline CDR1 is MNHEY and CDR2 is SMNVEV (reference sequence). The CDR3 has 12 amino acids. V shed 6 bases, J shed 5 bases, and the junction held 3 bases outside the gene matches. As DNA, the CDR3 is TGTGCCAGCAGCCAGGGGGGGACTGAAGCTTTCTTT. It specifies CASSQGGTEAFF.

The rearrangement uses TRBV4-1 and TRBJ2-3; 8 nucleotides align to TRBD2. The J segment lost 9 bases and the V segment lost 0 bases, leaving 14 bases of the junction unmatched. This CDR3 is built from 17 residues. Germline assignment: CDR1 MGHRA and CDR2 YSYEKL. The CDR3 coding sequence is TGCGCCAGCAGCCAAGATCCTCCAGCGGGGGAGGGGAACACGCAGTATTTT. Its protein is CASSQDPPAGEGNTQYF.

This sequence joins TRBV11-2 and TRBJ1-1, with D tentatively TRBD1 (6 bases). The length of the CDR3 is 15 residues. The V end lost 5 bases, the J end lost 10 bases, and 23 bases lay between the germline ends. From germline, CDR1 is SGHAT and CDR2 FQNNGV. CDR3 loop: CASSPWGQGVGGAFF. CDR3 DNA: TGTGCCAGCAGCCCGTGGGGACAAGGAGTCGGGGGAGCTTTCTTT.

The V and J genes are TRBV14 and TRBJ2-1; D not certain. The CDR3 is made up of 17 amino acids. The V end lost 4 bases, the J end lost 6 bases, and 22 bases lay between the germline ends. Germline V gene sequence: CDR1 SGHDN, CDR2 FVKESK. This chain's CDR3 is CASSRPLLGVGTNEQFF. Here the CDR3 DNA reads TGTGCCAGCAGCCGCCCCCTTTTGGGTGTAGGTACCAATGAGCAGTTCTTC.

The gene calls are TRBV4-1 and TRBJ2-3, with D unresolved. The CDR3 has 15 residues. Germline loops: CDR1 MGHRA, CDR2 YSYEKL. The V gene lost 0 bases and the J gene lost 2 bases, with 9 bases spanning the gap. The CDR3 DNA sequence: TGCGCCAGCAGCCAAGATATGAATCCCACAGATACGCAGTATTTT. Translating it yields CASSQDMNPTDTQYF.

J is TRBJ1-1 and V is TRBV2; no clear D gene. CDR1 and CDR2 from the germline V gene are SNHLY and FYNNEI. V was trimmed by 6 bases and J by 4 bases, leaving 3 bases between them. This CDR3 has 10 residues. The CDR3, as DNA: TGTGCCAGCAGCGTCACTGAAGCTTTCTTT. It specifies CASSVTEAFF.